This T cell receptor (beta chain) was sequenced for a study of Graves' ophthalmopathy and Graves' hyperthyroidism. The wider study: Peripheral blood was gathered at first diagnosis, ahead of any treatment whatsoever. General study results and limits: Ophthalmopathy progression predictions by the model showed 72% to 80% specificity and roughly 71% sensitivity. Most expanded clonotypes from thyroid (those above 0.001 frequency) were also found in blood.

V was pared by 0 bases and J by 3 bases, with 14 bases between. The V gene's germline CDR1 is DFQATT and CDR2 SNEGSKA (reference sequence). The CDR3 is made up of 15 amino acids. This clonotype has ten or more counts. Antigen specificity is unknown. Scientists amplified the TCR beta CDR3 regions from RNA transcripts. RT-PCR with HTBI primers came first, then second-round multiplex PCR. A single record per CDR3 protein comes from TCRdb applying MiXCR to the multiplex PCR reads. In the table there are about 57,000 distinct CDR3 sequences, under 55% of which are singletons. In donors with ophthalmopathy, activity was moderate-to-severe, with CAS ≥3, NOSPECS ≥4 and duration under 3 months.

What was sequenced was peripheral blood. This TCR was recovered from an adult woman with Graves' ophthalmopathy. The genes are TRBV20-1 and TRBJ1-1; maybe TRBD1 (5 bases). CDR3 amino acids: CSARDFGGSDTEAFF. Written as DNA, the CDR3 is TGCAGTGCTAGAGATTTCGGGGGATCGGACACTGAAGCTTTCTTT.